These 27 T cell receptor beta chains originate from one sample sequenced in a study of TIL therapy for anti-PD-1-resistant metastatic lung cancer. The libraries were made with immunoSEQ v3. Repertoires were generated with immunoSEQ multiplex PCR, while TCRdb's copy carries only in-frame clones and drops some. The repertoire holds about 43,000 clones, with 70% to 85% as singletons. The sample's time point: pre-treatment sample, taken before nivolumab and TIL therapy. Sequenced material: blood, taken at baseline. Every receptor here comes from a man aged 65 to 85 with non-small cell lung cancer.

The genes are TRBV4-1 and TRBJ2-1, with 9 bases aligning to TRBD2. The V gene's germline CDR1 is MGHRA and CDR2 YSYEKL. The J segment lost 8 bases and the V segment lost 2 bases, leaving 7 bases of the junction unmatched. The CDR3 sequence is 15 residues long. DNA of the CDR3: TGCGCCAGCAGCCAAATCGCGGGAGGGCCCGATGAGCAGTTCTTC. It specifies CASSQIAGGPDEQFF.

The V and J genes are TRBV5-1 and TRBJ1-3; possible D gene TRBD1, 6 bases. The V and J ends lost 0 bases and 4 bases respectively, with 14 bases between them. The CDR3 covers 16 residues. Per germline, CDR1 SGHRS and CDR2 YFSETQ. The CDR3 DNA is TGCGCCAGCAGCTTGGCGGACACAGGGTCGGGAAACACCATATATTTT. Translated: CASSLADTGSGNTIYF.

CDR3 bases: TGTGCCAGCAGCCGTATTAGCAATCAGCCCCAGCATTTT. This codes for CASSRISNQPQHF. V gene TRBV5-8 combines with J gene TRBJ1-5; D unclear. Trimming shortened V by 4 bases and J by 0 bases, and 5 bases separated the two germline ends. The germline CDR1 and CDR2 sequences are SGHTS and YDEGEE. The CDR3 runs to 13 residues.

This sequence joins TRBV5-1 and TRBJ2-2, with D unclear. CDR3 length: 15 amino acids. V lost 0 bases and J 5 bases, leaving 11 bases between the germline ends. Germline V gives CDR1 SGHRS, CDR2 YFSETQ. The CDR3 is CASSLAVITTGELFF. CDR3 nucleotide sequence: TGCGCCAGCAGCTTGGCTGTGATCACAACCGGGGAGCTGTTTTTT.

The chain joins TRBV2 to TRBJ2-4; D perhaps matches TRBD2 (6 bases). The CDR3 totals 15 residues. V lost 5 bases and J 2 bases, leaving 13 bases between the germline ends. Germline CDR1 and CDR2: SNHLY and FYNNEI. The CDR3, as DNA: TGTGCCAGCAGTAGGACGGGGGAAACCAAAAACATTCAGTACTTC. Translating gives CASSRTGETKNIQYF. Combining the CDR3 with reference TRBV2 and TRBJ2-4 gives the whole variable domain EPEVTQTPSHQVTQMGQEVILRCVPISNHLYFYWYRQILGQKVEFLVSFYNNEISEKSEIFDDQFSVERPDGSNFTLKIRSTKLEDSAMYFCASSRTGETKNIQYFGAGTRLSVL.

This sequence joins TRBV29-1 and TRBJ1-2; maybe TRBD1 (5 bases). This CDR3 region has 12 residues. The germline V gene encodes CDR1 SQVTM and CDR2 ANQGSEA. V was trimmed by 3 bases and J by 5 bases, leaving 10 bases between them. CDR3 coding DNA: TGCAGCGTTGATCAAGGGGCTTATGGCTACACCTTC. This sequence encodes CSVDQGAYGYTF.

The chain employs TRBV4-3 and TRBJ2-2; perhaps D is TRBD1 or TRBD2 (6 bases each). Trimming pared 3 bases from V and 0 bases from J, leaving 11 bases between. The CDR3 consists of 16 residues. CDR1 is LGHNA and CDR2 is YSLEER in the germline V gene. The chain's CDR3 is CASSQGGSPNTGELFF. In DNA form, the CDR3 reads TGCGCCAGCAGCCAGGGGGGCAGCCCGAACACCGGGGAGCTGTTTTTT.

A single count supports this clone. CDR3 protein: CASSQAPLEQQYF. CDR3 coding DNA: TGCGCCAGCAGCCAAGCTCCACTGGAACAGCAGTACTTC. The chain is built from TRBV4-1 and TRBJ2-7, with D unresolved. The germline V gene encodes CDR1 MGHRA and CDR2 YSYEKL. This CDR3 is built from 13 residues. Trimming took off 1 base at V and 8 bases at J, with 12 bases between the two ends.

V is TRBV14 and J is TRBJ2-1, with 13 bases matching TRBD2. CDR3 length equals 15 residues. V shed 4 bases, J shed 7 bases, and the junction held 4 bases outside the gene matches. Germline V lookup: CDR1 SGHDN, CDR2 FVKESK. In DNA form, the CDR3 reads TGTGCCAGCAGCCGCGGACTAGCGGGAGCTAATGAGCAGTTCTTC. Its translation is CASSRGLAGANEQFF.

V usage is TRBV21-1 and J usage is TRBJ2-7; the table's TRBD2 call for D was not verified on the DNA. TRBV21-1 is classified as a pseudogene. The CDR3 consists of 15 residues. As DNA, the CDR3 is TGTGCCAGCAGCAAAGCGCTGGGAGGAACCTACGAGCAGTACTTC. Its translation: CASSKALGGTYEQYF.

This clone has only one observation. The chain is built from TRBV21-1 and TRBJ2-7; no DNA check was done on the table's D call, TRBD2. TRBV21-1 is recorded as a pseudogene. There are 17 residues in the CDR3. In DNA form, the CDR3 reads TGTGCCAGCAGCAAAGCGCTTTGGCAGCCGGGAACTACAGAGCAGTACTTC. The encoded protein is CASSKALWQPGTTEQYF.

This clone was seen a single time. J is TRBJ1-2 and V is TRBV6-5; 7 positions agree with TRBD1. This CDR3 region has 14 residues. The trim removed 6 bases at V and 4 bases at J, leaving 8 bases unmatched. Germline V gene lookup returns CDR1 MNHEY and CDR2 SVGAGI. The CDR3: CASSQLGQVYGYTF. CDR3 sequence (DNA): TGTGCCAGCAGCCAACTAGGACAGGTCTATGGCTACACCTTC.

The chain uses TRBV27 and TRBJ1-5; the match to TRBD1 covers 9 bases. V was pared by 4 bases and J by 6 bases, with 7 bases of the junction left unmatched. CDR3 length equals 15 residues. The germline gives CDR1 MNHEY, CDR2 SMNVEV (reference sequence). The CDR3 protein is CASSSPGQGTQPQHF. CDR3 DNA: TGTGCCAGCAGTTCACCGGGACAGGGCACTCAGCCCCAGCATTTT.

The chain couples TRBV10-3 to TRBJ1-2; unclear D gene. Germline V lookup: CDR1 ENHRY, CDR2 SYGVKD. The CDR3 extends over 12 amino acids. Trimming shortened V by 11 bases and J by 8 bases, and 18 bases separated the two germline ends. The CDR3, as DNA: TGTGCCTCCCGGGTAGGAGAAACGGGCTACACCTTC. Its translation: CASRVGETGYTF.

The rearrangement links TRBV19 to TRBJ2-1, with TRBD1 as a possible D gene (6 bases). In germline, CDR1 is LNHDA, CDR2 SQIVND (reference sequence). The CDR3 is 16 amino acids. Between the trimmed V and J ends, which lost 3 bases and 0 bases, there was a span of 12 bases. The CDR3 is CASSMFGRGSYNEQFF. The CDR3 DNA sequence: TGTGCCAGTAGTATGTTTGGCAGGGGCTCCTACAATGAGCAGTTCTTC.

This rearrangement joins TRBV4-1 to TRBJ2-3; 13 bases map to TRBD2. The J segment lost 9 bases and the V segment lost 1 base, leaving 4 bases of the junction unmatched. This CDR3 spans 15 amino acids. Germline V gives CDR1 MGHRA, CDR2 YSYEKL. CDR3 amino acids: CASSQGGTSGTTQYF. CDR3 nucleotides: TGCGCCAGCAGCCAAGGAGGGACTAGCGGGACGACGCAGTATTTT.

J is TRBJ2-2 and V is TRBV5-5; possibly TRBD1 for D (5 bases). The length of the CDR3 is 14 residues. The germline V and J ends were trimmed by 3 bases and 5 bases, with 11 bases remaining between them. CDR1 and CDR2 from the germline V gene are SGHKS and YYEKEE (reference sequence). CDR3 DNA sequence: TGTGCCAGCAGCTCGCCAGGGCAAACCGGGGAGCTGTTTTTT. As protein: CASSSPGQTGELFF.

This sequence joins TRBV30 and TRBJ1-1; D possibly corresponds to TRBD1 (5 bases). Trimming left V 0 bases short and J 0 bases short, with 8 bases between. This CDR3 region has 14 residues. The V gene's germline CDR1 is GTSNPN and CDR2 SVGIG (reference sequence). Here the CDR3 DNA reads TGTGCCTGGAGTGTAGGGACCGTGAACACTGAAGCTTTCTTT. Its translation is CAWSVGTVNTEAFF.

This rearrangement joins TRBV11-2 to TRBJ2-2; 8 bases map to TRBD1. This CDR3 has 17 residues. Unmatched junction bases numbered 6, after V lost 3 bases and J lost 0 bases. Germline V lookup: CDR1 SGHAT, CDR2 FQNNGV. The CDR3 loop is CASSLSNRGTNTGELFF. For the CDR3, the DNA is TGTGCCAGCAGCTTGTCTAACAGGGGGACGAACACCGGGGAGCTGTTTTTT.

This rearrangement joins TRBV9 to TRBJ2-2; possibly TRBD2 for D (5 bases). This CDR3 comprises 15 residues. The germline gives CDR1 SGDLS, CDR2 YYNGEE. The V gene lost 0 bases and the J gene lost 7 bases, with 13 bases spanning the gap. DNA for the CDR3: TGTGCCAGCAGCGTAGAGGACTTCCGCGGCGGGGAGCTGTTTTTT. Translation gives CASSVEDFRGGELFF.

The rearrangement joins TRBV28 to TRBJ1-2; maybe TRBD1 (5 bases). The CDR3 spans 13 residues. Looked up from germline, CDR1 is MDHEN and CDR2 is SYDVKM. The V end lost 7 bases, the J end lost 0 bases, and 9 bases lay between the germline ends. Written as DNA, the CDR3 is TGTGCCAGCACAAGGGGATCTAACTATGGCTACACCTTC. Translation: CASTRGSNYGYTF.

The V gene is TRBV15, the J gene TRBJ1-4; D ambiguous. Trimming shortened V by 0 bases and J by 5 bases, and 10 bases separated the two germline ends. The CDR3 has 15 amino acids. Per germline, CDR1 LNHNV and CDR2 YYDKDF (reference sequence). The CDR3 nucleotides read TGTGCCACCAGCAGAGATCGAAAGAAAAATGAAAAACTGTTTTTT. It codes for CATSRDRKKNEKLFF.

As for this clone: Other DNA sequences from this sample encode an identical CDR3 as well. This rearrangement joins TRBV6-4 to TRBJ2-6; D not certain. CDR1 is MRHNA and CDR2 is SNTAGT in the germline V gene. This CDR3 is 14 amino acids long. With 4 bases removed from V and 0 bases from J, the gap between germline ends came to 4 bases. The CDR3: CASSADSGANVLTF. The CDR3 DNA reads as TGTGCCAGCAGTGCCGACTCTGGGGCCAACGTCCTGACTTTC.

The chain carries TRBV18 and TRBJ2-7, with 7 bases lining up with TRBD1. Unmatched junction bases numbered 5, after V lost 3 bases and J lost 3 bases. CDR3 length: 14 residues. The germline CDR1 and CDR2 sequences are KGHSH and LQKENI. CDR3 protein: CASSPGTEGYEQYF. The CDR3 bases are TGTGCCAGCTCACCCGGGACAGAGGGCTACGAGCAGTACTTC. Using reference TRBV18 and TRBJ2-7 for the parts outside the CDR3, the full variable domain is NAGVMQNPRHLVRRRGQEARLRCSPMKGHSHVYWYRQLPEEGLKFMVYLQKENIIDESGMPKERFSAEFPKEGPSILRIQQVVRGDSAAYFCASSPGTEGYEQYFGPGTRLTVT.

By share, this clone counts as medium-sized (0.01 to 0.1%). This CDR3 reads CASSLELAREQYF. The CDR3, as DNA: TGTGCCAGCAGCTTAGAACTAGCTCGTGAGCAGTACTTC. V and J are TRBV11-1 and TRBJ2-7; D is possibly TRBD2 (6 bases). The germline V and J ends were trimmed by 1 base and 7 bases, with 11 bases remaining between them. This CDR3 contains 13 residues. Germline-derived CDR1 and CDR2 are SGHAT and FQDESV (reference sequence).

The chain is built from TRBV9 and TRBJ2-3; 14 bases match TRBD2. The junction had 9 bases not matched to a gene; V was cut back by 4 bases and J by 5 bases. CDR1 is SGDLS and CDR2 is YYNGEE in the germline V gene. The CDR3 has 17 amino acids. CDR3 coding DNA: TGTGCCAGCAGCTTACGACTAGCGGGAGGGCCGTTAGATACGCAGTATTTT. It translates to CASSLRLAGGPLDTQYF.

The V and J genes are TRBV4-3 and TRBJ2-7; 9 bases align to TRBD2. The CDR3 spans 16 residues. V dropped 0 bases and J dropped 7; count of bases not matched to a gene: 10. CDR1 is LGHNA and CDR2 is YSLEER in the germline V gene. The CDR3 loop is CASSQDGAGGPGEQYF. The CDR3 nucleotides read TGCGCCAGCAGCCAAGATGGGGCGGGAGGGCCCGGGGAGCAGTACTTC.